This T cell receptor (beta chain) was retrieved from a study of T-cell memory formation after mild COVID-19. Per germline, CDR1 DFQATT and CDR2 SNEGSKA (reference sequence). Trimming removed 5 bases at V and 0 bases at J, with 10 bases between. The CDR3 is 13 residues long. From 5'RACE with constant-segment primers came TCR alpha and TCR beta cDNA libraries that carried sample barcodes and UMIs. Via MiXCR, TCRdb re-called the 5' RACE reads, giving one row per CDR3 protein. The sample includes more than 400,000 distinct CDR3 sequences, about 18% of them seen just once. The chain couples TRBV20-1 to TRBJ1-1; possible D gene TRBD1, 5 bases. The sample taken for sequencing was PBMCs or a T cell subset sorted from them (not recorded which). This clonotype originated in an adult woman who had mild COVID-19 (a few samples of this study predate the infection). Cell type and time point are not known. The CDR3 loop is CSAPMGVNTEAFF. CDR3 in DNA: TGCAGTGCTCCTATGGGGGTGAACACTGAAGCTTTCTTT.